This TCR beta chain came from a study of T-cell reconstitution after alpha-beta-depleted transplantation in children. CDR1 SGHRS and CDR2 YFSETQ come from the germline V gene. The CDR3 is made up of 12 amino acids. V lost 0 bases and J 8 bases, leaving 8 bases between the germline ends. It was with unique molecular identifiers that the TCRbeta library was prepared. TCRdb used MiXCR to reprocess the PCR reads, holding one entry per CDR3 protein. The repertoire has approximately 510,000 distinct CDR3 sequences, about 18% of them found once; the top ten carry about 3.1%. This clonotype was observed a few times.

V is TRBV5-1 and J is TRBJ1-2; D gene uncertain. The starting material was PBMCs from the stem cell graft donor, obtained from the stem cell graft. The receptor comes from a human donor who donated a stem cell graft to a child with acute lymphoblastic leukemia. Written as DNA, the CDR3 is TGCGCCAGCAGCTTGGTCGTAAGCGGCTACACCTTC. Protein product: CASSLVVSGYTF.